This T cell receptor beta chain was captured in a study of T cells after posttransplantation cyclophosphamide. Findings and limits, study-wide: Blood and skin or GI T cell repertoires showed limited TRB overlap. Donor-recipient repertoire similarity was low at 1-2 months, rising over year one. Recipient CMV seropositivity and CMV reactivation strongly tracked TRB clonality.

This clone occurred many times. The antigen is undetermined. Looked up from germline, CDR1 is SQVTM and CDR2 is ANQGSEA. CDR3 length equals 14 residues. V lost 8 bases to trimming and J lost 3 bases, with 18 bases between them. The related graft donor's blood sample was taken on the day of bone marrow donation. Sequencing was performed with immunoSEQ multiplex PCR; in TCRdb, only in-frame clones are kept and a portion is missing. This repertoire holds tens of thousands of clones, and none appear only once. The chain is built from TRBV29-1 and TRBJ2-3; D gene unclear. Sequenced: PBMCs. The source is a man in his forties in good health, CMV-negative, and a related stem cell transplant donor. As DNA, the CDR3 is TGCAGCACCCTGCGTGTGACTTTGACAGATACGCAGTATTTT. Encoded protein: CSTLRVTLTDTQYF.